The clone carrying this TCR beta chain came up once. The CDR3 is made up of 18 amino acids. V was pared by 4 bases and J by 0 bases, with 12 bases of the junction left unmatched. CDR1 is SGHRS, CDR2 YFSETQ, per germline. This record belongs to a study of cytomegalovirus exposure and HLA in healthy donors. Primers included in the PCR were 60 Vbeta and 13 Jbeta primers. Measured with immunoSEQ multiplex PCR; TCRdb has only the in-frame clones, and not every one. In the table there are 100,000 or so clones, less than 90% of which are singletons. The clonotype originates from a man aged 35-49 years in good health and CMV-seronegative. The sample taken for sequencing was PBMCs. The rearrangement uses TRBV5-1 and TRBJ2-7, with 11 bases that match TRBD2. CDR3 region: CASSRSGLADSTSYEQYF. In nucleotides, the CDR3 is TGCGCCAGCAGCCGGTCGGGACTAGCGGATTCCACCTCCTACGAGCAGTACTTC.